Here is one TCR beta chain with its context. The antigen is undetermined. Each patient came to thyroid surgery without any prior treatment (of any kind). As processed by the authors: Between-group CDR3 differences, defined by clinicopathological status, yielded a distant-metastasis classifier for papillary thyroid cancer. From the PCR reads, TCRdb re-called clones with MiXCR. The V and J calls, along with clone size, are taken from TCRdb and not from the paper's own processing. In the table there are 15,000 to 20,000 clones, 20% to 30% of which are singletons. These data are taken from a study of metastatic and nonmetastatic thyroid tumors. Across the study: Samples came from malignant and benign thyroid patients, and repertoires were compared across blood and tumor or nodule tissue. The study, taken as a whole, reports: TCR beta diversity was reportedly significantly higher in malignant thyroid tumors than benign nodules, in blood and tumor.

CDR3 length: 11 residues. Germline assignment: CDR1 DFQATT and CDR2 SNEGSKA (reference sequence). V lost 7 bases and J lost 10; bases outside the gene matches: 6. The sample was adjacent normal tissue. This TCR was sampled from a female donor with papillary thyroid cancer or a benign thyroid nodule (not recorded which). Some clones in this sample may be carry-over from other donors' samples. This rearrangement joins TRBV20-1 to TRBJ2-1; 8 bases match TRBD1. CDR3 DNA: TGCAGTGTTTTGGACAGGGACGAGCAGTTCTTC. It codes for CSVLDRDEQFF.